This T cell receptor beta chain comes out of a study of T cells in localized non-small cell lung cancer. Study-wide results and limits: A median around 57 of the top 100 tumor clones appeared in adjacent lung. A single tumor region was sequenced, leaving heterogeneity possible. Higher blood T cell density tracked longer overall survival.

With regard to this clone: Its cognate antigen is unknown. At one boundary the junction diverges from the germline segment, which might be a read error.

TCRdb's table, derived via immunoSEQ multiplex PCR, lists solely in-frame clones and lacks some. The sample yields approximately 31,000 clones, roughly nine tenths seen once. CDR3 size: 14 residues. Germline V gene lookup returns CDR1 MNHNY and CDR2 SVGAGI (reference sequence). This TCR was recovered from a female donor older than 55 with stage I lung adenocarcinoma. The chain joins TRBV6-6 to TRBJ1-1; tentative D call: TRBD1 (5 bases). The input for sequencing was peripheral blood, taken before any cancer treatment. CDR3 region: CASRMGLMNIEAFF. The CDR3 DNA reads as TGTGCCAGCAGAATGGGACTGATGAACATTGAAGCTTTCTTT.